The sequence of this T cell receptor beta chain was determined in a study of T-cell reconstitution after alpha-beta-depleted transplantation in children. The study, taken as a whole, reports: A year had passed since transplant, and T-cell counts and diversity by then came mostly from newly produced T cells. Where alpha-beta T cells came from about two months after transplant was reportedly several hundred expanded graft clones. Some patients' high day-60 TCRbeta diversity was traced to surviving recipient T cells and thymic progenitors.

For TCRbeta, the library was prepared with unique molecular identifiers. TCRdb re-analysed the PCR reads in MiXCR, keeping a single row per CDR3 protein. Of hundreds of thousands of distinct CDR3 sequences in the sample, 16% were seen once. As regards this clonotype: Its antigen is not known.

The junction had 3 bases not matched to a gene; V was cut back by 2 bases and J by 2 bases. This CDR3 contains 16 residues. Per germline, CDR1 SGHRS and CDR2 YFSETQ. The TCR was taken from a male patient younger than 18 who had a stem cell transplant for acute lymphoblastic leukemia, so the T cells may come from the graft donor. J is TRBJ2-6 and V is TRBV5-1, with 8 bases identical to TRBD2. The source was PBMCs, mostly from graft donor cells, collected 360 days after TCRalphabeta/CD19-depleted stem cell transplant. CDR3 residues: CASSFRSGTGANVLTF. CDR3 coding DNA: TGCGCCAGCAGCTTTCGTAGCGGGACTGGGGCCAACGTCCTGACTTTC.